This T cell receptor beta chain was profiled in a study of T-cell memory formation after mild COVID-19. On this clonotype itself: Its antigen is unidentified. Germline is not matched at one junction end, which may reflect a read error.

Via MiXCR, TCRdb re-called the 5' RACE reads, giving one row per CDR3 protein. The table has around 300,000 distinct CDR3 sequences, approximately 8.4% seen once. Study-level findings and limits: Contracting CD4+ clones lay largely in CM and EM, with CD8+ ones residing in EMRA. Confirmation was lacking for SARS-CoV-2 specificity of second-wave clones that peaked on day 37. Day 15 to 85 contractors were CD4/CD8 balanced; later expanders leaned CD4+. Some clones that responded were present in memory (sampled pre-infection), which suggests cross-reactive memory joined.

The CDR3 runs 13 residues. CDR1 and CDR2 (germline): SGHTA, FQGTGA. The chain couples TRBV7-3 to TRBJ1-1; TRBD1 is a possible D gene (5 bases). This TCR was sampled from a man between 18 and 29 years old who had mild COVID-19 (a few samples of this study predate the infection). Cell type and time point are not known. The specimen sequenced was PBMCs or a T cell subset sorted from them (not recorded which). In DNA, the CDR3 is TGTGCCAGCAGCTTCGGGGAGGACACGGAAGCTTTCTTT. Translating gives CASSFGEDTEAFF.